These T cell receptor beta chains were read from a single sample in a study of shared clonotypes between healthy human individuals. Sequenced by immunoSEQ multiplex PCR; TCRdb stores in-frame clones only, minus some. The sample has about 960,000 clones; 60% to 85% are singletons. Specimen: memory CD4+ T cells sorted from blood. These receptor sequences come from a man aged 18 to 30 in good health. Both conserved end residues are part of each CDR3. The D gene is left open where the match is weak. Size is omitted from some rows. Given values are once, few, many or a class for expanded clones.

.,few,TRBJ2-5,TRBV7-8,TGTGCCTCAGGGGCCCACGGCGGGGAGACCCAGTACTTC,CASGAHGGETQYF
.,.,TRBJ2-5,TRBV5-1,TGCGCCAGCTTCAGAAGGGGACTCCAAGAGACCCAGTACTTC,CASFRRGLQETQYF
.,.,TRBJ2-1,TRBV20-1,TGCAGTGCTACCACGGAGGGGTCGCAGTTCTTC,CSATTEGSQFF
.,.,TRBJ1-3,TRBV9,TGTGCCAGCAGCGTAGGCACGGGAAACACCATATATTTT,CASSVGTGNTIYF
.,.,TRBJ2-7,TRBV30,TGTGCCTGGACGGCAAGTCCCGGGAATCTCGACGAGCAGTACTTC,CAWTASPGNLDEQYF
TRBD1,.,TRBJ1-2,TRBV6-6,TGTGCCAGCAGTTACCCCAGGCAGGGGGTCTATGGCTACACCTTC,CASSYPRQGVYGYTF
TRBD2,.,TRBJ2-3,TRBV5-1,TGCGCCAGCAGCTCCATGACTAGCGGAGATACGCAGTATTTT,CASSSMTSGDTQYF
.,once,TRBJ1-6,TRBV29-1,TGCAGCGTTCGGGAAGGCAATTCACCCCTCCACTTT,CSVREGNSPLHF
.,.,TRBJ1-2,TRBV30,TGTGCCTGGAGTGCCCGGACAGAATCGGGCTACACCTTC,CAWSARTESGYTF
.,.,TRBJ2-7,TRBV6-1,TGTGCCAGCAGACTCACATCAGGAGTCTACGAGCAGTACTTC,CASRLTSGVYEQYF
TRBD1,.,TRBJ2-7,TRBV5-1,TGCGCCAGCAGCCCGACAGGGGACTCCTACGAGCAGTACTTT,CASSPTGDSYEQYF
TRBD1,.,TRBJ2-3,TRBV6-5,TGTGCCAGCAGCTACGGGGACAGAGGAGTCAATACGCAGTATTTT,CASSYGDRGVNTQYF
.,.,TRBJ2-3,TRBV29-1,TGCAGCTCTGGGTATACAGATACGCAGTATTTT,CSSGYTDTQYF
.,many,TRBJ2-2,TRBV19,TGTGCCAGTAGTCCGGTTGGGGGGTATGACACCGGGGAGCTGTTTTTT,CASSPVGGYDTGELFF
.,.,TRBJ2-2,TRBV11-2,TGTGCCAGCAGCTTAGGCGGAGCGAACACCGGGGAGCTGTTTTTT,CASSLGGANTGELFF
TRBD1,.,TRBJ1-6,TRBV30,TGTGCCTTCCGGGACAGGGTTGATTCACCCCTCCACTTT,CAFRDRVDSPLHF
.,.,TRBJ2-3,TRBV6-4,TGTGCCAGCAGTGATCTGGGCGGGGCGGATACGCAGTATTTT,CASSDLGGADTQYF
.,.,TRBJ1-1,TRBV10-2,TGCGCCAGCAGCCAGGGTACTGAAGCTTTCTTT,CASSQGTEAFF
.,.,TRBJ2-5,TRBV10-3,TGTGCCATCAGGGAGCAAGAGACCCAGTACTTC,CAIREQETQYF
TRBD2,.,TRBJ2-1,TRBV10-3,TGTGCCATCAGTGAGTCCGGGGGGTTGGGTGAGCAGTTCTTC,CAISESGGLGEQFF
.,.,TRBJ1-1,TRBV7-8,TGTGCCAGCAGCTTAGCTGGGGATTACACTGAAGCTTTCTTT,CASSLAGDYTEAFF
.,once,TRBJ2-1,TRBV2,TGTGCCAGCAGTGAAACTACAGGGAAGAGCAATGAGCAGTTCTTC,CASSETTGKSNEQFF
.,.,TRBJ1-1,TRBV5-1,TGCGCCAGCAGCTTTCGCGGCCCGAACACTGAAGCTTTCTTT,CASSFRGPNTEAFF
.,.,TRBJ1-2,TRBV7-2,TGTGCCAGCAGCTTAAGCCAGGGAAACTATGGCTACACCTTC,CASSLSQGNYGYTF
.,.,TRBJ1-3,TRBV7-8,TGTGCCAGCAGCTTAGGGGGCATGGGAGTGACCGGAAACACCATATATTTT,CASSLGGMGVTGNTIYF